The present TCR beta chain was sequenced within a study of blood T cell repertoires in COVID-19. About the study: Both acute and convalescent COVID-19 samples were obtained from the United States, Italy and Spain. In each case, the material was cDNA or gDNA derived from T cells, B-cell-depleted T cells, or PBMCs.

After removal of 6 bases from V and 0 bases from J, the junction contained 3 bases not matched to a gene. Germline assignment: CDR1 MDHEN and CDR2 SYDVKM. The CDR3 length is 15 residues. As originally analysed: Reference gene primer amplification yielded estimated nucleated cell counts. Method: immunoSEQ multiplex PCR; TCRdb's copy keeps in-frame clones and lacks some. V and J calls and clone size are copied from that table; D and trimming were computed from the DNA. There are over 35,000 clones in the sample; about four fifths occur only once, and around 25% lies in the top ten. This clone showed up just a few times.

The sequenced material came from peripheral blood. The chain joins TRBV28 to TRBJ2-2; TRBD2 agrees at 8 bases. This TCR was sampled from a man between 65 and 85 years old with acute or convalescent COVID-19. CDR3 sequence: CASRELAANTGELFF. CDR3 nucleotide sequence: TGTGCCAGCAGGGAACTAGCGGCGAACACCGGGGAGCTGTTTTTT.